This TCR beta chain derives from a study of blood T cell repertoires in COVID-19. Study-wide background: Collection of acute and convalescent COVID-19 samples took place in the United States, Italy and Spain. Sample material is recorded as cDNA or gDNA derived from T cells, B-cell-depleted T cells, or PBMCs.

Worth noting for this clone: The sample has other DNA sequences that encode this CDR3 too.

Per germline, CDR1 SEHNR and CDR2 FQNEAQ (reference sequence). The CDR3 consists of 12 residues. V lost 1 base and J 4 bases, leaving 4 bases between the germline ends. Methods used by the authors: Amplification of reference gene primers provided the estimated nucleated cell counts. Some clones are missing from TCRdb's copy, which holds only in-frame ones; the method was immunoSEQ multiplex PCR. Clonal size and the V and J genes are those of that table, whereas D and trimming came from the DNA. The sample lists a few hundred thousand clones, 85% to 90% seen once, with 1.2% in the top ten. Participant-given clinical history determined each cohort assignment.

This sequence originates from a woman under 30 who had recovered from COVID-19. What was sequenced was PBMCs or T cells enriched from blood (not recorded which). V is TRBV7-9 and J is TRBJ1-1; D gene unclear. The CDR3 is CASSLGLTEAFF. In nucleotides, the CDR3 is TGTGCCAGCAGCTTAGGGCTCACTGAAGCTTTCTTT.